The 18 T cell receptor beta chains below come from one sample, sequenced in a study of T cell responses to AZD1222 COVID-19 vaccine. TCRdb's copy holds only in-frame clones and misses some; the assay was immunoSEQ multiplex PCR. The sample consists of around 96,000 clones, approximately 91% of them appearing once. Sample: peripheral blood, taken on day 0 of AZD1222 vaccination. These receptor sequences come from an adult in good health.

V is TRBV6-4 and J is TRBJ2-3; D is unresolved. CDR3 length: 13 residues. Germline lookup yields CDR1 MRHNA and CDR2 SNTAGT. Trimming shortened V by 3 bases and J by 0 bases, and 4 bases separated the two germline ends. The CDR3 region is CASSEQSTDTQYF. The CDR3 region has the DNA TGTGCCAGCAGTGAACAGAGCACAGATACGCAGTATTTT.

The rearrangement joins TRBV6-2 or TRBV6-3 to TRBJ1-2, with TRBD1 as a possible D gene (6 bases). CDR1 MNHEY and CDR2 SVGEGT come from the germline V gene. The V gene lost 5 bases and the J gene lost 4 bases, with 11 bases spanning the gap. The CDR3 loop spans 13 amino acids. The DNA of the CDR3 is TGTGCCAGCAGTCAACAGGGTTCCTATGGCTACACCTTC. Translation gives CASSQQGSYGYTF.

The V call is TRBV27, the J call TRBJ1-1, with D hard to call. The CDR3 runs 13 residues. V was trimmed by 6 bases and J by 0 bases, leaving 8 bases between them. In germline, CDR1 is MNHEY, CDR2 SMNVEV (reference sequence). The DNA for the CDR3 is TGTGCCAGCAGCTTTATCATGAACACTGAAGCTTTCTTT. Its protein product is CASSFIMNTEAFF.

V usage is TRBV21-1 and J usage is TRBJ2-1; whether TRBD2, the table's D call, matches the DNA was not checked. TRBV21-1 is an annotated pseudogene. The CDR3 is made up of 16 amino acids. CDR3 in amino acids: CASSKDTSGGYNEQFF. Written as DNA, the CDR3 is TGTGCCAGCAGCAAAGATACTAGCGGGGGATACAATGAGCAGTTCTTC.

The chain recombines TRBV28 with TRBJ2-2, with D perhaps matching TRBD2 (7 bases). Germline V CDR1 and CDR2: MDHEN, SYDVKM. This CDR3 is built from 17 residues. The V end was cut by 2 bases, the J end by 3 bases, with 16 bases between. The CDR3 is CASSLGGGGYDTGELFF. In DNA, the CDR3 is TGTGCCAGCAGTTTAGGGGGAGGGGGATATGACACCGGGGAGCTGTTTTTT. Full variable domain (outside the CDR3, taken from reference TRBV28 and TRBJ2-2): DVKVTQSSRYLVKRTGEKVFLECVQDMDHENMFWYRQDPGLGLRLIYFSYDVKMKEKGDIPEGYSVSREKKERFSLILESASTNQTSMYLCASSLGGGGYDTGELFFGEGSRLTVL.

The J gene is TRBJ1-2, the V gene TRBV2; TRBD1 is a possible D gene (5 bases). The germline V gene encodes CDR1 SNHLY and CDR2 FYNNEI. The CDR3 has 13 amino acids. V lost 6 bases and J 4 bases, leaving 12 bases between the germline ends. The DNA of the CDR3 is TGTGCCAGCAGGCAGGGAGAGATCTATGGCTACACCTTC. Its translation is CASRQGEIYGYTF.

V gene TRBV7-9 combines with J gene TRBJ1-2, with D perhaps matching TRBD1 (6 bases). Trimming stripped 1 base from V and 2 bases from J, with 8 bases between. The CDR3 contains 14 residues. CDR1 is SEHNR and CDR2 is FQNEAQ in the germline V gene (reference sequence). CDR3 in amino acids: CASSLGTANYGYTF. The CDR3 DNA reads as TGTGCCAGCAGCTTAGGGACAGCCAACTATGGCTACACCTTC.

V gene TRBV19 combines with J gene TRBJ2-3, with 8 bases matching TRBD2. This CDR3 has 15 residues. Germline CDR1 LNHDA, CDR2 SQIVND (reference sequence). The V segment lost 6 bases and the J segment 2 bases; nucleotides outside the gene matches: 7. The CDR3: CASRRGGGPTDTQYF. CDR3 nucleotide sequence: TGTGCCAGTAGGCGGGGCGGGGGGCCCACAGATACGCAGTATTTT.

In DNA, the CDR3 is TGTGCCAGCTCACCCCGACAGGCTGAAGCTTTCTTT. Its protein is CASSPRQAEAFF. The V call is TRBV18, the J call TRBJ1-1, with TRBD1 as a possible D gene (6 bases). V was shortened by 3 bases and J by 6 bases, with 8 bases between the two germline ends. Germline CDR1 is KGHSH and CDR2 is LQKENI. CDR3 length equals 12 residues.

The gene calls are TRBV25-1 and TRBJ2-7, with 8 bases aligning to TRBD1. Germline values: CDR1 MGHDK, CDR2 SYGVNS. V shed 5 bases, J shed 2 bases, and the junction held 8 bases outside the gene matches. CDR3 length equals 15 residues. The CDR3 reads CASSTVGTGTYEQYF. CDR3 bases: TGTGCCAGCAGTACCGTAGGGACAGGAACCTACGAGCAGTACTTC.

This clone was seen just once. The chain links TRBV12-3 or TRBV12-4 to TRBJ2-7, with TRBD2 as a possible D gene (6 bases). V was pared by 6 bases and J by 3 bases, with 9 bases between. The CDR3 has 12 amino acids. CDR3 loop: CASRSGDYEQYF. CDR3 in DNA: TGTGCCAGCAGGTCGGGAGACTACGAGCAGTACTTC.

The chain employs TRBV6-5 and TRBJ2-7; D may correspond to TRBD1 or TRBD2 (5 bases each). CDR3 length: 15 amino acids. Germline V gene data show CDR1 as MNHEY and CDR2 as SVGAGI. Between the trimmed V and J ends, which lost 4 bases and 3 bases, there was a span of 16 bases. The CDR3 DNA sequence: TGTGCCAGCAGTTCCGCTGGGACGGCATACTACGAGCAGTACTTC. Residues: CASSSAGTAYYEQYF.

The V and J genes are TRBV30 and TRBJ1-4; D not resolved. Germline CDR1 reads GTSNPN; CDR2 reads SVGIG (reference sequence). Trimming left V 5 bases short and J 7 bases short, with 14 bases between. The CDR3 length is 13 residues. CDR3 coding DNA: TGTGCCTGGTCGACTGTACGGAGTGAAAAACTGTTTTTT. It encodes CAWSTVRSEKLFF. Full variable domain (rest looked up from reference TRBV30 and TRBJ1-4): SQTIHQWPATLVQPVGSPLSLECTVEGTSNPNLYWYRQAAGRGLQLLFYSVGIGQISSEVPQNLSASRPQDRQFILSSKKLLLSDSGFYLCAWSTVRSEKLFFGSGTQLSVL.

This clone is a singleton in its sample. This chain connects TRBV24-1 to TRBJ2-3, with 9 positions matching TRBD2. J was trimmed by 1 base and V by 2 bases; bases with no gene match: 9. The CDR3 runs 18 residues. Germline lookup yields CDR1 KGHDR and CDR2 SFDVKD. CDR3 DNA sequence: TGTGCCACCAGTGATTCCCCGGGGGTAGCGGGGGGCACAGATACGCAGTATTTT. This translates into CATSDSPGVAGGTDTQYF.

The CDR3 loop reads CSVEDRGSLFF. CDR3 nucleotide sequence: TGCAGCGTTGAGGACAGGGGCTCCCTGTTTTTT. The chain carries TRBV29-1 and TRBJ1-4; TRBD1 matches at 9 bases. The V gene end was trimmed by 3 bases and the J gene end by 14 bases; junction bases not matched to a gene: 4. The CDR3 consists of 11 residues. Germline V gene data show CDR1 as SQVTM and CDR2 as ANQGSEA.

V and J are TRBV27 and TRBJ1-1, with 7 positions matching TRBD1. Germline CDR1 reads MNHEY; CDR2 reads SMNVEV (reference sequence). J was trimmed by 5 bases and V by 2 bases; bases with no gene match: 5. This CDR3 comprises 14 residues. Written as DNA, the CDR3 is TGTGCCAGCAGTTTAGTGGCAGGGGGAACTGAAGCTTTCTTT. It encodes CASSLVAGGTEAFF.

The CDR3 region is CASSEGTSGSNEQFF. CDR3 nucleotide sequence: TGTGCCAGCAGTGAGGGGACTAGCGGGTCCAATGAGCAGTTCTTC. The chain joins TRBV6-4 to TRBJ2-1; 12 bases are shared with TRBD2. J was trimmed by 6 bases and V by 3 bases; bases with no gene match: 3. Germline CDR1 is MRHNA and CDR2 is SNTAGT. The length of the CDR3 is 15 residues.

V gene TRBV6-2 or TRBV6-3 combines with J gene TRBJ2-2, with no clear D. Trimming cost V 5 bases and J 3 bases, with 4 bases left between them. The CDR3 length is 12 residues. The germline V gene encodes CDR1 MNHEY and CDR2 SVGEGT. The CDR3 here is CASSRDTGELFF. The DNA for the CDR3 is TGTGCCAGCAGTAGGGACACCGGGGAGCTGTTTTTT.